This TCR beta chain appears in the sequencing data of a study of memory CD4+ T cells and cytomegalovirus serostatus. Sequencing was performed with immunoSEQ multiplex PCR; in TCRdb, only in-frame clones are kept and a portion is missing. The repertoire holds 70,000 or so clones, with approximately 78% as singletons. This CDR3 has 13 residues. V was shortened by 6 bases and J by 3 bases, with 12 bases between the two germline ends. Germline CDR1 reads SGHNT; CDR2 reads YENEEA. The sort gate was single viable CD3+CD4+CD8-CD45RO+ cells for memory CD4+ T cells. Total CD4+ T cells were enriched by CD4 positive selection.

Material for sequencing was memory CD4+ T cells from blood. The origin of this receptor is an adult in good health and CMV-seropositive. V is TRBV11-3 and J is TRBJ2-7; D call uncertain. CDR3 region: CASSIRSGYEQYF. DNA for the CDR3: TGTGCCAGCAGTATACGGTCGGGCTACGAGCAGTACTTC.